The 14 T cell receptor beta chains reported below all come from one sample, sequenced in a study of blood T cell repertoires in COVID-19 (dated by TCRdb to the early 2020s). Libraries were made using the immunoSEQ multiplex PCR assay. The table comes from immuneACCESS by way of TCRdb, which keeps in-frame sequences with V and J called. Part of the clones is missing from these tables; in studies checked, under half for an unresolved V gene and the rest for unknown reasons. The sample yields under 250,000 clones; almost 85% were counted once. 9.1% of the sample lies in the top ten. The material sequenced was PBMCs or T cells enriched from blood (not recorded which). Source of these receptors: a woman in her fifties or sixties with acute COVID-19.

The chain combines TRBV5-1 with TRBJ2-2, with D unresolved. The CDR3 totals 15 residues. V was shortened by 0 bases and J by 7 bases, with 13 bases between the two germline ends. Germline assignment: CDR1 SGHRS and CDR2 YFSETQ. CDR3 protein: CASSLAPGLSGELFF. In nucleotides, the CDR3 is TGCGCCAGCAGCTTGGCCCCAGGATTAAGCGGGGAGCTGTTTTTT.

V and J are TRBV24-1 and TRBJ2-5; D gene unclear. Germline-derived CDR1 and CDR2 are KGHDR and SFDVKD. The CDR3 is 13 residues long. Trimming took 4 bases from V and 7 from J, leaving 12 bases between them. The CDR3 is CATSETQAGTQYF. The CDR3 DNA follows: TGTGCCACCAGTGAGACCCAGGCCGGGACCCAGTACTTC.

V is TRBV15 and J is TRBJ1-4; tentatively, D is TRBD1 (6 bases). CDR3 size: 16 residues. Germline CDR1 reads LNHNV; CDR2 reads YYDKDF (reference sequence). The ends were cut back, 1 base at V and 3 bases at J, with 12 bases in the middle. The CDR3 DNA is TGTGCCACCAGCAGAGCTGGGGGCAGGCCTAATGAAAAACTGTTTTTT. This gives the protein CATSRAGGRPNEKLFF.

As to this clone: This may arise from a read error, as a much more abundant clone is one base away. The same CDR3 is also encoded by other DNA sequences in this sample. CDR3 coding DNA: TGTGCCAGTAGCCTGACACCCTATAGCAATCAGCCCCAGCATTTT. It is translated as CASSLTPYSNQPQHF. The chain combines TRBV19 with TRBJ1-5; D unresolved. This CDR3 contains 15 residues. V lost 6 bases, J lost 0 bases, and 12 bases lay in between. The germline gives CDR1 LNHDA, CDR2 SQIVND (reference sequence).

Comments on this clone: The same CDR3 is also encoded by other DNA sequences in this sample. V is TRBV12-3 or TRBV12-4 and J is TRBJ2-7; TRBD1 might be the D (6 bases). This CDR3 is built from 12 residues. Trimming cost V 6 bases and J 4 bases, with 10 bases left between them. CDR3 protein: CASSSQGYEQYF. The CDR3, as DNA: TGTGCCAGCAGCAGCCAGGGGTACGAGCAGTACTTC.

The chain employs TRBV2 and TRBJ2-3; a weak D match, TRBD2 (6 bases). CDR3 length: 16 amino acids. Germline V CDR1 and CDR2: SNHLY, FYNNEI. Trimming removed 2 bases from V and 0 bases from J, with 12 bases in between. This CDR3 reads CASSEQGGVSTDTQYF. The CDR3 bases are TGTGCCAGCAGTGAACAAGGCGGGGTAAGCACAGATACGCAGTATTTT.

The V gene is TRBV6-5, the J gene TRBJ1-2, with 9 nucleotides matching TRBD1. The CDR3 sequence is 14 residues long. Germline CDR1 reads MNHEY; CDR2 reads SVGAGI. Trimming cost V 7 bases and J 2 bases; bases outside gene matches: 5. The CDR3 sequence is CASTGGQGNYGYTF. In DNA, the CDR3 is TGTGCCAGCACTGGGGGACAGGGAAACTATGGCTACACCTTC.

The chain carries TRBV5-4 and TRBJ2-1, with 10 nucleotides matching TRBD2. The ends lost 0 bases at V and 3 bases at J; junction bases unmatched: 6. The germline gives CDR1 SGHNT, CDR2 YYREEE (reference sequence). This CDR3 is built from 17 residues. The CDR3 reads CASSLALAGANYNEQFF. The CDR3 DNA reads TGTGCCAGCAGCTTGGCCCTAGCGGGGGCGAACTACAATGAGCAGTTCTTC.

This rearrangement joins TRBV29-1 to TRBJ1-1; TRBD1 is a possible D gene (6 bases). In germline, CDR1 is SQVTM, CDR2 ANQGSEA. The ends were cut back, 4 bases at V and 4 bases at J, with 25 bases in the middle. The CDR3 runs 17 residues. The CDR3 DNA follows: TGCAGCGTTGCCCGGATCACATCACAGGGTTGGAGCACTGAAGCTTTCTTT. Amino acid sequence: CSVARITSQGWSTEAFF.

This clone was counted only a few times. This chain uses TRBV7-2 with TRBJ2-3; no clear D. V lost 5 bases and J lost 6, with 6 bases in between. This CDR3 has 11 amino acids. CDR1 and CDR2 from the germline V gene are SGHTA and FQGNSA. In DNA, the CDR3 is TGTGCCAGCAGCATGAGGGATACGCAGTATTTT. The encoded protein is CASSMRDTQYF.

The CDR3 region is CASLKQGAGETQYF. CDR3 in DNA: TGTGCCAGCTTAAAACAGGGGGCTGGGGAGACCCAGTACTTC. The V gene is TRBV18, the J gene TRBJ2-5, with TRBD1 identical over 9 bases. CDR1 is KGHSH, CDR2 LQKENI, per germline. The V gene end was trimmed by 7 bases and the J gene end by 5 bases; junction bases not matched to a gene: 8. The CDR3 consists of 14 residues.

This clone has only one observation. The CDR3 region is CASSGTGGKSYEQYF. The CDR3 DNA follows: TGTGCCAGCTCGGGGACAGGGGGGAAAAGCTACGAGCAGTACTTC. The gene calls are TRBV18 and TRBJ2-7; 11 positions agree with TRBD1. V dropped 6 bases and J dropped 3; count of bases not matched to a gene: 7. The V gene's germline CDR1 is KGHSH and CDR2 LQKENI. CDR3 length: 15 residues.

The chain is built from TRBV10-2 and TRBJ2-7; tentative D call: TRBD2 (5 bases). CDR1 and CDR2 from the germline V gene are WSHSY and SAAADI. V lost 10 bases and J 2 bases, leaving 18 bases between the germline ends. This CDR3 is built from 14 residues. CDR3 bases: TGCGCCACCTATTCCGGAGGTGGGACCTACGAGCAGTACTTC. It codes for CATYSGGGTYEQYF.

The CDR3: CASSLGTGEGYTF. CDR3 bases: TGCGCCAGCAGCCTGGGGACAGGGGAAGGCTACACCTTC. This chain links TRBV5-1 with TRBJ1-2, with 10 bases aligning to TRBD1. Trimming removed 4 bases from V and 8 bases from J; junction bases left unmatched: 5. The CDR3 extends over 13 amino acids. Germline V gene data show CDR1 as SGHRS and CDR2 as YFSETQ.